Only a few counts were recorded for the clone carrying this TCR beta chain. Its antigen is unknown. Patients aged 18 to 65 had newly diagnosed hyperthyroidism lasting under 2 months. In making diagnoses, clinical symptoms, serum thyroxine and TRAb, thyroid ultrasound and orbital computed tomography were all used. This specimen comes from a study of T cells in Graves' hyperthyroidism and ophthalmopathy. Using RNA transcripts as the source, TCR beta CDR3 regions were amplified. The HTBI primer set was used in a first-round RT-PCR of the TCR CDR3. TCRdb reanalysed the multiplex PCR reads using MiXCR and keeps one entry per CDR3 protein. This sample has 600,000 or so distinct CDR3 sequences, with around 46% found just once. Findings and caveats of the study: The model forecast ophthalmopathy, anticipating it by a median around 6.4 months before onset.

V shed 4 bases and J shed 4 bases, with 10 bases lying between them. The CDR3 loop spans 14 amino acids. Looked up from germline, CDR1 is SEHNR and CDR2 is FQNEAQ (reference sequence). The chain uses TRBV7-9 and TRBJ1-4, with D tentatively TRBD1 (5 bases). The TCR was taken from a woman in her late teens or twenties with Graves' hyperthyroidism. What was sequenced was peripheral blood or thyroid tissue (not recorded which). For the CDR3, the DNA is TGTGCCAGCAGCTCTGGGGGTTTTAATGAAAAACTGTTTTTT. Its protein product is CASSSGGFNEKLFF.